Reported below is one TCR beta chain. TCRdb reprocessed the 5' RACE reads via MiXCR and lists one record per CDR3 protein. In the table there are under 550,000 distinct CDR3 sequences, roughly 20% of which are singletons. This sample is part of a study of T-cell memory formation after mild COVID-19. CDR3 size: 16 residues. The ends lost 5 bases at V and 3 bases at J; junction bases unmatched: 11. Germline V CDR1 and CDR2: SGHNT, YYREEE (reference sequence). The origin of this receptor is an adult woman who had mild COVID-19 (a few samples of this study predate the infection). Cell type and time point are not known. V is TRBV5-4 and J is TRBJ2-5; 9 nucleotides match TRBD1. The sample comprised PBMCs or a T cell subset sorted from them (not recorded which). The CDR3 nucleotides read TGTGCCAGCAGGGCAGGCCTACAGGGGGCGGAAGAGACCCAGTACTTC. Translating it yields CASRAGLQGAEETQYF.